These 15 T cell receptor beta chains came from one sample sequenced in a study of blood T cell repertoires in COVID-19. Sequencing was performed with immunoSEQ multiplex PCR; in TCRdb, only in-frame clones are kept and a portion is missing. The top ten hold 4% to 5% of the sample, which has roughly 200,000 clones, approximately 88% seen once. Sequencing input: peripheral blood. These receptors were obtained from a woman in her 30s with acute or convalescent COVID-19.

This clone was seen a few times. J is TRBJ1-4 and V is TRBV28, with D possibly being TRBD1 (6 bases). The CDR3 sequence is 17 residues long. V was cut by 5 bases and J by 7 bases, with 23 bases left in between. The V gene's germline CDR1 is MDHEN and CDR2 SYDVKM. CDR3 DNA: TGTGCCAGCAGTCCCCATGGTTCAGGGGTGGACGGTGAAAAACTGTTTTTT. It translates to CASSPHGSGVDGEKLFF.

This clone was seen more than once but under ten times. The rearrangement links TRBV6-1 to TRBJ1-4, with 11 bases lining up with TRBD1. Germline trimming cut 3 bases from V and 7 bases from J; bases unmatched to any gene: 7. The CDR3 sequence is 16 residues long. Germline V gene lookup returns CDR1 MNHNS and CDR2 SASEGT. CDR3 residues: CASSDLGQGAPEKLFF. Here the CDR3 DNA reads TGTGCCAGCAGTGATCTAGGACAGGGGGCGCCTGAAAAACTGTTTTTT.

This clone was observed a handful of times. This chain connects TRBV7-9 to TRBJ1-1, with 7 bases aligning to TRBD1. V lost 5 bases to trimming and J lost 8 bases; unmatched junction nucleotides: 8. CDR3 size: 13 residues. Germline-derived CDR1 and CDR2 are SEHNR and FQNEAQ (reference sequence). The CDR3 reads CASSTAGGSEAFF. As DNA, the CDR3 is TGTGCCAGCAGCACCGCAGGGGGTTCAGAAGCTTTCTTT.

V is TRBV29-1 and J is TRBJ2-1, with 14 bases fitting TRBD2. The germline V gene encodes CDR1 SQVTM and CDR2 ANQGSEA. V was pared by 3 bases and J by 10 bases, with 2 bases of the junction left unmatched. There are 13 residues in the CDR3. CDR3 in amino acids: CSVERLAGGEQFF. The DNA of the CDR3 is TGCAGCGTTGAGAGACTAGCGGGAGGGGAGCAGTTCTTC.

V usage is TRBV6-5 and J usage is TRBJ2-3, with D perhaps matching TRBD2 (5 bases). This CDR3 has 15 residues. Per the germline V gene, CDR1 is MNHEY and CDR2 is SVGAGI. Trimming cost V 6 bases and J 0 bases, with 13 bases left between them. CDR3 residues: CASRRTVTSTDTQYF. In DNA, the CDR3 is TGTGCCAGCAGGCGGACTGTAACTAGCACAGATACGCAGTATTTT.

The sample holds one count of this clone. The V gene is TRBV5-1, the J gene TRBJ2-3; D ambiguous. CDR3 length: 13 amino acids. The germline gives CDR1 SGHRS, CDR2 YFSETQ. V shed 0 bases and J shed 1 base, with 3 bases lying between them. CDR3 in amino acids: CASSLVGTDTQYF. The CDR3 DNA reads TGCGCCAGCAGCTTGGTAGGCACAGATACGCAGTATTTT.

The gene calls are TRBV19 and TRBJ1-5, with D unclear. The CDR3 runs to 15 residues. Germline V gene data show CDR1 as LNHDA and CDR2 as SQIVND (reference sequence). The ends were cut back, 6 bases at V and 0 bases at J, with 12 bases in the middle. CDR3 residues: CASSWSGYSNQPQHF. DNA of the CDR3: TGTGCCAGTAGCTGGAGTGGTTATAGCAATCAGCCCCAGCATTTT. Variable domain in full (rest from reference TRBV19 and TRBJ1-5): DGGITQSPKYLFRKEGQNVTLSCEQNLNHDAMYWYRQDPGQGLRLIYYSQIVNDFQKGDIAEGYSVSREKKESFPLTVTSAQKNPTAFYLCASSWSGYSNQPQHFGDGTRLSIL.

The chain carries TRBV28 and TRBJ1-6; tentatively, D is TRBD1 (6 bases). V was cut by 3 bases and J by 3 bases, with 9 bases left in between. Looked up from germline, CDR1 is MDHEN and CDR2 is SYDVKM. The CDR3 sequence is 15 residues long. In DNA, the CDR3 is TGTGCCAGCAGTTTTAGGGACAACTATAATTCACCCCTCCACTTT. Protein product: CASSFRDNYNSPLHF.

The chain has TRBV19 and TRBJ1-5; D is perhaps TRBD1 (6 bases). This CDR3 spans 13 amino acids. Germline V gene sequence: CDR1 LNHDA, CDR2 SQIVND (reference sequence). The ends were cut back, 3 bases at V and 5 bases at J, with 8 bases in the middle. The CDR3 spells CASSIGGHQPQHF. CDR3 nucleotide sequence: TGTGCCAGTAGTATTGGGGGCCATCAGCCCCAGCATTTT.

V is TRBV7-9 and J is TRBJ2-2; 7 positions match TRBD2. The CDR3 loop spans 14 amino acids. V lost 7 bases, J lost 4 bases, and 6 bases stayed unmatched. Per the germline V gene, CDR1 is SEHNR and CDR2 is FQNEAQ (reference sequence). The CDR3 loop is CASTGLGRTGELFF. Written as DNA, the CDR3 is TGTGCCAGCACTGGACTAGGTCGCACCGGGGAGCTGTTTTTT.

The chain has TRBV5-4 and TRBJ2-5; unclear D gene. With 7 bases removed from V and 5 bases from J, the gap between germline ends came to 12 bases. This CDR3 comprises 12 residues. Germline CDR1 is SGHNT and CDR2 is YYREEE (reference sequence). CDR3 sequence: CASGTIKETQYF. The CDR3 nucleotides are TGTGCCAGCGGAACTATTAAGGAGACCCAGTACTTC.

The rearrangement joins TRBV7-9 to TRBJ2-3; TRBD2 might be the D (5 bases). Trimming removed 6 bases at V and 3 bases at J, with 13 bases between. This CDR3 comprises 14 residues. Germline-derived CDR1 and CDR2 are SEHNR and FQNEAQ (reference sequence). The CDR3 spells CASSLGWTTDTQYF. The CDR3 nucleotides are TGTGCCAGCAGTCTGGGTTGGACTACAGATACGCAGTATTTT.

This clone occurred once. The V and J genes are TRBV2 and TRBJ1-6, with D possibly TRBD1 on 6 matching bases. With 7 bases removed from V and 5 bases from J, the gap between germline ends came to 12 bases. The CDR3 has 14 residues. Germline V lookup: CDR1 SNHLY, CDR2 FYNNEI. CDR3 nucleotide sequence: TGTGCCAGCATAAGGACAGTAAATAATTCACCCCTCCACTTT. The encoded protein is CASIRTVNNSPLHF. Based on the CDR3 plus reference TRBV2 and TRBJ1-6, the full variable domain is EPEVTQTPSHQVTQMGQEVILRCVPISNHLYFYWYRQILGQKVEFLVSFYNNEISEKSEIFDDQFSVERPDGSNFTLKIRSTKLEDSAMYFCASIRTVNNSPLHFGNGTRLTVT.

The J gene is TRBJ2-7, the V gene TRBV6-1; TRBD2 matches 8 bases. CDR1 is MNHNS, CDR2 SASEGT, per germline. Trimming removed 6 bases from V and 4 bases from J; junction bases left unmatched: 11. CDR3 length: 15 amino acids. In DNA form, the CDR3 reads TGTGCCAGCAGGGACCAAAAGCGGGGGACGTACGAGCAGTACTTC. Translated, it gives CASRDQKRGTYEQYF.

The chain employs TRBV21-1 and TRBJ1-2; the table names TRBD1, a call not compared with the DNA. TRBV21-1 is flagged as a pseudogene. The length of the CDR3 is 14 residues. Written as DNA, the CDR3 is TGTGCCAGCAGCAGTAACAGGGGGAACTATGGCTACACCTTC. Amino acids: CASSSNRGNYGYTF.